The rows below give T cell receptor beta chains drawn from one sample of a study of blood T cell repertoires in COVID-19. The protocol was immunoSEQ multiplex PCR, while the TCRdb copy is restricted to in-frame clones and leaves out a portion. This sample carries around 140,000 clones, roughly 76% of them seen once, and the ten largest clones take around 9.5%. Sequencing was performed on peripheral blood. Receptor source: a woman in her 50s with active or convalescent COVID-19. Each CDR3 is given with its conserved first and last residue. The D gene is left open where the match is weak. For some rows the clone size is stated as once, few or many, or as a class when expanded; others skip it.

d_call	j_call	clone_size	v_call	cdr3_aa	cdr3_nt
TRBD1	TRBJ2-5	NA	TRBV7-3	CASSLQGAEETQYF	TGTGCCAGCAGCCTTCAGGGGGCGGAGGAGACCCAGTACTTC
NA	TRBJ2-7	NA	TRBV7-8	CASSLYSTTYEQYF	TGTGCCAGCAGCTTATATTCCACTACCTACGAGCAGTACTTC
NA	TRBJ1-5	many	TRBV7-8	CASSLGQAAFKPQHF	TGTGCCAGCAGCTTAGGACAGGCGGCTTTTAAGCCCCAGCATTTT
NA	TRBJ1-3	NA	TRBV5-8	CASSQLIFSGNTIYF	TGTGCCAGCAGCCAACTAATCTTCTCTGGAAACACCATATATTTT
TRBD1	TRBJ1-1	NA	TRBV30	CARDRVMNTEAFF	TGTGCCCGGGACAGGGTGATGAACACTGAAGCTTTCTTT
TRBD2	TRBJ2-5	NA	TRBV4-2	CASSQDGAGGQETQYF	TGTGCCAGCAGCCAAGATGGAGCGGGGGGCCAAGAGACCCAGTACTTC
NA	TRBJ2-7	NA	TRBV7-2	CASSLGQSSYEQYF	TGTGCCAGCAGCTTAGGACAGAGCTCCTACGAGCAGTACTTC
TRBD1	TRBJ1-1	once	TRBV5-1	CASSSVDRGDAFF	TGCGCCAGCAGCTCTGTGGACAGGGGGGATGCTTTCTTT
NA	TRBJ1-1	NA	TRBV28	CASGQTDRRSLEAFF	TGTGCCAGCGGGCAGACCGACAGACGGAGTTTAGAAGCTTTCTTT
NA	TRBJ1-1	NA	TRBV5-5	CASSLEFGGAVAEAFF	TGTGCCAGCAGCTTGGAGTTTGGGGGGGCGGTTGCTGAAGCTTTCTTT
NA	TRBJ2-1	NA	TRBV15	CATSREAFEQFF	TGTGCCACCAGCAGAGAAGCGTTTGAGCAGTTCTTC
TRBD2	TRBJ2-3	NA	TRBV10-3	CATGLAATDTQYF	TGTGCCACCGGACTAGCGGCCACAGATACGCAGTATTTT
NA	TRBJ1-2	NA	TRBV7-2	CASSLGTANYGYTF	TGTGCCAGCAGCTTAGGGACAGCCAACTATGGCTACACCTTC
TRBD1	TRBJ1-2	NA	TRBV3-1/TRBV3-2	CASSHSTGGKGYTF	TGTGCCAGCAGCCACTCGACAGGGGGCAAGGGCTACACCTTC
NA	TRBJ2-4	NA	TRBV3-1/TRBV3-2	CASSHVRGKNIQYF	TGTGCCAGCAGCCATGTAAGGGGCAAAAACATTCAGTACTTC
TRBD1	TRBJ2-7	NA	TRBV6-1	CASSAGVGTGGYEQYF	TGTGCCAGCAGTGCTGGGGTCGGGACAGGGGGCTACGAGCAGTACTTC
TRBD1	TRBJ1-4	NA	TRBV4-3	CASSLTGVNEKLFF	TGCGCCAGCAGCCTGACAGGGGTTAATGAAAAACTGTTTTTT
NA	TRBJ1-1	NA	TRBV9	CASSVAVNTEAFF	TGTGCCAGCAGCGTAGCAGTAAACACTGAAGCTTTCTTT
TRBD2	TRBJ2-5	NA	TRBV6-2/TRBV6-3	CASSYETPSGGGETQYF	TGTGCCAGCAGTTACGAAACGCCTAGCGGGGGAGGTGAGACCCAGTACTTC
TRBD2	TRBJ2-2	NA	TRBV10-3	CAISAPLGRAGELFF	TGTGCCATCAGTGCCCCCCTGGGGAGGGCCGGGGAGCTGTTTTTT
NA	TRBJ2-1	NA	TRBV25-1	CASSEYGLSIEQFF	TGTGCCAGCAGTGAATATGGGCTGAGTATTGAGCAGTTCTTC
NA	TRBJ2-6	NA	TRBV29-1	CSVRSSGANVLTF	TGCAGCGTGAGGTCGTCTGGGGCCAACGTCCTGACTTTC
NA	TRBJ1-6	NA	TRBV25-1	CASSEFGQGRITLHF	TGTGCCAGCAGTGAATTCGGGCAGGGGAGAATCACCCTCCACTTT
TRBD2	TRBJ2-1	NA	TRBV7-2	CASTPLSGGAYNEQFF	TGTGCCAGCACCCCTCTTAGCGGGGGGGCCTACAATGAGCAGTTCTTC
NA	TRBJ2-5	NA	TRBV25-1	CASARRRGNSGETQYF	TGTGCCAGCGCCCGTCGGAGAGGGAACAGCGGGGAGACCCAGTACTTC
TRBD1	TRBJ1-1	NA	TRBV28	CASPPALDRGGTEAFF	TGTGCCAGCCCGCCAGCATTGGACAGGGGGGGGACTGAAGCTTTCTTT
NA	TRBJ2-1	few	TRBV3-1/TRBV3-2	CASSLELGYNNEQFF	TGTGCCAGCAGCCTAGAACTAGGGTACAACAATGAGCAGTTCTTC
NA	TRBJ2-2	NA	TRBV28	CASIQGSSGELFF	TGTGCCAGCATCCAGGGGAGCTCCGGGGAGCTGTTTTTT
NA	TRBJ1-2	NA	TRBV30	CAWSPGLDDYGYTF	TGTGCCTGGAGTCCAGGGTTGGATGACTATGGCTACACCTTC
NA	TRBJ1-1	NA	TRBV5-4	CASRLDSLNTEAFF	TGTGCCAGCAGACTGGACAGCCTGAACACTGAAGCTTTCTTT
NA	TRBJ2-1	NA	TRBV7-2	CASSFPPGTSNEQFF	TGTGCCAGCAGCTTCCCCCCCGGGACTTCCAATGAGCAGTTCTTC